This TCR beta chain was recorded in a study of regulatory T cells in long-lasting Graves disease. Both iRepertoire HTBI primers and Arm-PCR of CDR3 regions were used to build the TCR beta libraries. TCRdb fed the multiplex PCR reads into MiXCR, producing one record per CDR3 protein. The repertoire holds approximately 400,000 distinct CDR3 sequences, with less than 30% as singletons. CDR3 length: 16 residues. V was clipped by 6 bases and J by 0 bases; unmatched bases: 6. CDR1 is SNHLY, CDR2 FYNNEI, per germline. Time point specified: persistent/refractory GD, antithyroid drugs over 5 years with positive TRAb. PBMCs provided the RNA from which the TCR library was made.

The specimen was peripheral blood mononuclear cells (PBMCs), collected when the disease was refractory, from a patient treated with antithyroid drugs. The V call is TRBV2, the J call TRBJ2-4, with 9 nucleotides matching TRBD2. The receptor was isolated from a woman in her 40s with Graves disease. This CDR3 reads CASSQLLAGAKNIQYF. CDR3 sequence (DNA): TGTGCCAGCAGCCAACTACTAGCGGGAGCCAAAAACATTCAGTACTTC. The variable domain in full, completed from reference TRBV2 and TRBJ2-4, reads EPEVTQTPSHQVTQMGQEVILRCVPISNHLYFYWYRQILGQKVEFLVSFYNNEISEKSEIFDDQFSVERPDGSNFTLKIRSTKLEDSAMYFCASSQLLAGAKNIQYFGAGTRLSVL.